This paragraph reports one T cell receptor beta chain. Antigen specificity is unknown. The sample comes from a study of CXCR3-negative and CXCR3-positive naive CD8 T cells. The study, taken as a whole, reports: Relative to memory CD8+ cells, whose diversity was much lower, both naive subsets had comparably high diversity. Similar TRBV-TRBJ usage was seen in naive cells (both CXCR3-negative and CXCR3-positive), but memory cells differed. When CXCR3-positive naive cells were set against CXCR3-negative naive cells, the former had more hydrophobic TRB CDR3s.

The study made its TRB cDNA libraries by 5' RACE, adding UMI labels. TCRdb reprocessed the 5' RACE reads, with one entry per CDR3 protein and no DNA. Here the sample table reports tens of thousands of distinct CDR3 sequences. The CDR3 has 11 residues. CDR1 is MDHEN and CDR2 is SYDVKM in the germline V gene. Sequencing used naive CXCR3- CD8+ T cells from blood. Indicated subset: CD45RO-CCR7+CD27+CD95- naive CD8+ T cells lacking CXCR3 (TNR3-). The chain combines TRBV28 with TRBJ2-1. The source of this sequence is a human donor in good health. Some clones in this sample may be carry-over from other donors' samples. The CDR3 protein is CASSGVNEQFF.